The present entry profiles one T cell receptor beta chain with its context. Its antigen is unidentified. This sample stems from a study of cytomegalovirus exposure and HLA in healthy donors. Study as a whole: Counted in an early data release were about 86 million unique TCRs from HLA-typed donors.

Trimming took off 8 bases at V and 1 base at J, with 11 bases between the two ends. CDR1 and CDR2 (germline): MNHEY, SMNVEV (reference sequence). This CDR3 region has 13 residues. Findings of the study overall: The classifier, whose performance was assessed in both the original and validation cohorts, reportedly diagnosed cytomegalovirus status with high specificity and sensitivity. The authors listed 164 TCR beta chains as cytomegalovirus-associated.

This PCR relied on a set of 60 Vbeta primers and 13 Jbeta primers. The assay was immunoSEQ multiplex PCR, and TCRdb's table has in-frame clones only and misses some. The data contain 100,000 to 120,000 clones, 80% to 85% of them seen just once; the ten biggest clones take up about 6.9%. The material sequenced was PBMCs. The clonotype originates from a man in his thirties or forties in good health and CMV-seropositive. V usage is TRBV27 and J usage is TRBJ1-2; a weak D match, TRBD1 (5 bases). The DNA for the CDR3 is TGTGCCAGCTCGGGGGGGAATAACTATGGCTACACCTTC. Its translation is CASSGGNNYGYTF.